There are a few counts of the clone carrying this TCR beta chain. Other nucleotide sequences in the sample specify the same CDR3. This entry belongs to a study of blood T cell repertoires in COVID-19. The CDR3 runs 16 residues. Germline-derived CDR1 and CDR2 are SGHDN and FVKESK. The J segment lost 0 bases and the V segment lost 4 bases, leaving 2 bases of the junction unmatched. Study processing details: Amplification with reference gene primers provided the estimates of nucleated cell counts. TCRdb keeps only in-frame clones here, not all; method: immunoSEQ multiplex PCR. That table supplies the V and J calls and clone size; D and trimming were determined from the DNA. The data contain some 250,000 clones, approximately 80% of them singletons.

The sequence derives from a man aged 40-50 years with acute or convalescent COVID-19. V usage is TRBV14 and J usage is TRBJ2-6, with TRBD1 matching 8 bases. The sequenced sample consisted of peripheral blood. The CDR3 region is CASSRTGGSGANVLTF. The CDR3 nucleotides are TGTGCCAGCAGCCGAACAGGGGGCTCTGGGGCCAACGTCCTGACTTTC.